These T cell receptor beta chains were read from a single sample in a study of response to subunit inactivated influenza vaccine. MiXCR, applied by TCRdb to the RT-PCR reads, yields one record per CDR3 protein. Of about 700,000 distinct CDR3 sequences listed, approximately 14% are singletons. This specimen consisted of PBMCs from blood, obtained 14 to 15 days before vaccination. Source of these receptors: a man aged 45 to 65 who received an inactivated influenza vaccine. Each CDR3 is given with its conserved first and last residue. Only some rows state a clone size, as once, few, many or a class for expanded clones.

>-|TRBV7-2|TRBJ2-7
CASSLYPRDSTYEQYF
>few|TRBV29-1|TRBJ2-1
CSVDAGLVEQFF
>few|TRBV29-1|TRBJ1-1
CSERDRRNTEAFF
>few|TRBV2|TRBJ2-1
CATQAGALSNEQFF
>few|TRBV11-2|TRBJ2-5
CASSLDSVGKKTQYF
>few|TRBV5-1|TRBJ2-3
CASSTQEQSTQYF
>-|TRBV5-1|TRBJ2-3
CASNLGTSDTQYF
>few|TRBV20-1|TRBJ2-1
CSARGGRLAASSYNEQFF
>-|TRBV5-4|TRBJ2-1
CASSLRVGRPGDEQFF
>-|TRBV20-1|TRBJ2-7
CSALSGGQPYEQYF
>few|TRBV14|TRBJ2-4
CASSHIRGNTKNIQYF
>-|TRBV20-1|TRBJ1-5
CSAQRGSNQPQHF
>many|TRBV21-1|TRBJ1-2
CASSNHSEANYGYTF
>-|TRBV28|TRBJ2-5
CASSPTAGSRLETQYF
>-|TRBV11-2|TRBJ2-3
CASSGPGDTQYF
>few|TRBV27|TRBJ1-2
CASRVAGVLSGYTF
>-|TRBV9|TRBJ2-2
CASSVAPHWRANTGELFF
>-|TRBV12-3/TRBV12-4|TRBJ1-3
CASSLRGTGASGNTIYF
>few|TRBV24-1|TRBJ2-2
CATSAGWTGELFF
>few|TRBV5-4|TRBJ2-1
CASSLVYLAGGSSYNEQFF
>-|TRBV2|TRBJ1-2
CASSTTGGSVYGYTF
>-|TRBV6-2/TRBV6-3|TRBJ2-2
CASSDPGQGKTGELFF
>-|TRBV10-3|TRBJ1-2
CAISDGTGATNYGYTF
>many|TRBV6-6|TRBJ1-2
CASSPPEDYGYTF
>-|TRBV2|TRBJ2-7
CASRESGGFYEQYF
>few|TRBV20-1|TRBJ1-1
CSATRQNTEAFF
>few|TRBV11-2|TRBJ2-1
CASSITGTDPYNEQFF
>few|TRBV3-1|TRBJ2-1
CASSQGTSGVEQFF
>-|TRBV29-1|TRBJ2-1
CSVVEDSSYNEQFF
>many|TRBV13|TRBJ2-1
CASSLARGSSYNEQFF
>-|TRBV20-1|TRBJ2-1
CSAREQGRGEQFF
>many|TRBV4-2|TRBJ1-5
CASSQDAVGQAQPQHF
>-|TRBV11-2|TRBJ2-7
CASSRGAPEQYF
>-|TRBV7-2|TRBJ2-7
CASSSPRTSGGREQYF
>few|TRBV6-5|TRBJ2-2
CASSYVGGADGELFF
>-|TRBV11-3|TRBJ2-1
CASSRREGHNEQFF
>few|TRBV14|TRBJ2-7
CASSQALARAYEQYF
>few|TRBV27|TRBJ2-2
CASSWTSTGELFF
>-|TRBV6-1|TRBJ1-5
CASSGDRRGNQPQHF
>-|TRBV3-1|TRBJ2-1
CASSKDPPGSMFADEQFF
>-|TRBV7-6|TRBJ2-2
CASSRTSGTPPGELFF
>-|TRBV20-1|TRBJ2-3
CSAKRGSSTDTQYF
>-|TRBV7-2|TRBJ1-2
CASSQMAGGWGYGYTF
>-|TRBV29-1|TRBJ1-1
CSVTLSDTEAFF
>-|TRBV20-1|TRBJ2-3
CSAPLSLAGVKDTQYF
>few|TRBV7-2|TRBJ2-1
CASRVAAYNEQFF
>-|TRBV19|TRBJ2-1
CASSPSGTGRYNEQFF
>-|TRBV28|TRBJ2-7
CASSLYWGRSREQYF
>few|TRBV10-3|TRBJ2-1
CAISNYDREEQFF
>few|TRBV6-5|TRBJ2-7
CASRQGFYEQYF
>-|TRBV7-2|TRBJ1-2
CASSLASGGYYGYTF
>-|TRBV4-3|TRBJ2-3
CASSQDLRGVGTDTQYF
>many|TRBV27|TRBJ2-5
CASSFDRAVTQYF
>-|TRBV5-6|TRBJ2-7
CASSFLDRSSYEQYF
>once|TRBV19|TRBJ2-2
CASSPGQGGYTGELFF
>few|TRBV12-3/TRBV12-4|TRBJ1-2
CASSRDRGWEYGYTF
>-|TRBV4-1|TRBJ2-5
CASSQGGLAGARETQYF